The rows below give T cell receptor beta chains drawn from one sample of a study of OX40 agonist ivuxolimab in advanced cancers. Using immunoSEQ multiplex PCR, the repertoire was profiled, and TCRdb retains in-frame clones only, with some absent. The data contain around 100,000 clones, 89% of them singletons. The sequenced sample was CD4+ or CD8+ T cells sorted from blood, obtained in a trial of the OX40 agonist ivuxolimab. The receptors come from an adult with an advanced solid tumor such as melanoma, head and neck, liver or kidney cancer. Each CDR3 is given with its conserved first and last residue. The order of the fields is D gene, J gene, clone size, V gene, CDR3 protein, CDR3 DNA. The D gene is left open where the match is weak. Expanded clones are given a class, and other clones once, few, many or no size at all.

>TRBD1|TRBJ1-1|once|TRBV14
CASSRLPGQGAFGTEAFF
TGTGCCAGCAGCCGGCTCCCGGGACAGGGGGCGTTTGGTACTGAAGCTTTCTTT
>NA|TRBJ1-5|NA|TRBV6-1
CASSAPTGSNQPQHF
TGTGCCAGCAGTGCCCCGACAGGTAGCAATCAGCCCCAGCATTTT
>NA|TRBJ1-1|few|TRBV7-2
CASSNQGSGNTEAFF
TGTGCCAGCAGTAACCAGGGGTCGGGGAACACTGAAGCTTTCTTT
>TRBD2|TRBJ2-3|NA|TRBV5-4
CASSLERGNTDTQYF
TGTGCCAGCAGCTTGGAGCGGGGAAACACAGATACGCAGTATTTT
>NA|TRBJ2-7|NA|TRBV5-1
CASSSYEQYF
TGCGCCAGCAGCTCCTACGAGCAGTACTTC
>NA|TRBJ1-1|NA|TRBV19
CASSDSFTEAFF
TGTGCCAGTAGTGATAGCTTTACTGAAGCTTTCTTT
>NA|TRBJ2-3|NA|TRBV7-3
CASSLTGGIGTDTQYF
TGTGCCAGCAGCTTAACTGGGGGGATAGGAACAGATACGCAGTATTTT
>NA|TRBJ2-5|NA|TRBV19
CASSIVGAGQETQYF
TGTGCCAGTAGTATTGTTGGTGCAGGCCAAGAGACCCAGTACTTC
>NA|TRBJ2-7|NA|TRBV10-1
CASSDLTDSYEQYF
TGCGCCAGCAGTGACCTCACGGACAGCTACGAGCAGTACTTC
>TRBD1|TRBJ2-6|once|TRBV4-1
CASSQRTGISGANVLTF
TGCGCCAGCAGCCAAAGGACAGGGATCTCTGGGGCCAACGTCCTGACTTTC
>NA|TRBJ2-2|NA|TRBV7-2
CASIPLGPFGTGELFF
TGTGCCAGCATCCCCCTGGGTCCTTTCGGAACCGGGGAGCTGTTTTTT
>NA|TRBJ2-7|NA|TRBV2
CASSEAGTVAYEQYF
TGTGCCAGCAGTGAAGCGGGGACGGTTGCCTACGAGCAGTACTTC
>TRBD1|TRBJ2-1|NA|TRBV7-9
CASSLGTGVYNEQFF
TGTGCCAGCAGCCTCGGGACAGGGGTCTACAATGAGCAGTTCTTC
>NA|TRBJ1-1|NA|TRBV5-1
CASSPLGIPASNTEAFF
TGCGCCAGCAGCCCCCTAGGTATTCCTGCCAGCAACACTGAAGCTTTCTTT
>NA|TRBJ1-5|NA|TRBV27
CASSLLGGPTRNQPQHF
TGTGCCAGCAGTTTACTAGGGGGGCCTACCCGCAATCAGCCCCAGCATTTT
>NA|TRBJ1-2|NA|TRBV6-1
CASSTGVTVYGYTF
TGTGCCAGCAGTACGGGGGTGACAGTCTATGGCTACACCTTC
>NA|TRBJ2-2|NA|TRBV25-1
CASQIFGMAGELFF
TGTGCCAGCCAGATATTCGGGATGGCCGGGGAGCTGTTTTTT
>TRBD2|TRBJ2-3|NA|TRBV4-1
CASSQDRAGGPTTDTQYF
TGCGCCAGCAGCCAAGATCGAGCGGGAGGGCCAACGACAGATACGCAGTATTTT
>NA|TRBJ2-1|NA|TRBV7-3
CASSLTGLAGEQFF
TGTGCCAGCAGCTTAACCGGTCTTGCCGGAGAGCAGTTCTTC
>NA|TRBJ2-5|NA|TRBV6-6
CASRTAEETQYF
TGTGCCAGCAGGACTGCCGAAGAGACCCAGTACTTC
>NA|TRBJ2-7|NA|TRBV5-4
CASSFSYEQYF
TGTGCCAGCAGCTTCTCCTACGAGCAGTACTTC
>NA|TRBJ2-7|NA|TRBV28
CASSSFYDSYF
TGTGCCAGCAGTTCCTTTTACGATTCGTACTTC
>NA|TRBJ1-6|NA|TRBV4-2
CASSQVGRYNSPLHF
TGTGCCAGCAGCCAAGTGGGCAGATATAATTCACCCCTCCACTTT
>NA|TRBJ2-6|NA|TRBV5-1
CASSLEGFSGANVLTF
TGCGCCAGCAGCTTGGAGGGGTTCTCTGGGGCCAACGTCCTGACTTTC
>TRBD1|TRBJ1-1|NA|TRBV7-9
CASSFPGQGAAEAFF
TGTGCCAGCAGCTTCCCAGGACAGGGGGCCGCTGAAGCTTTCTTT
>NA|TRBJ1-6|NA|TRBV5-1
CASSLSSLQGINNSPLHF
TGCGCCAGCAGCTTGTCTTCGCTACAGGGAATCAATAATTCACCCCTCCACTTT
>NA|TRBJ1-4|NA|TRBV5-5
CASSYNGVGEKLFF
TGTGCCAGCAGCTACAACGGGGTCGGTGAAAAACTGTTTTTT
>TRBD1|TRBJ1-1|NA|TRBV5-4
CASSLSTDRELAFF
TGTGCCAGCAGCTTGAGTACGGACAGGGAGTTGGCTTTCTTT
>NA|TRBJ1-2|few|TRBV11-2
CASSDTNTRHYGYTF
TGTGCCAGCAGCGACACCAATACTCGACATTATGGCTACACCTTC
>NA|TRBJ1-5|few|TRBV30
CAWSVEGNQPQHF
TGTGCCTGGAGTGTAGAGGGTAATCAGCCCCAGCATTTT
>NA|TRBJ2-3|NA|TRBV2
CASSRTGGSTDTQYF
TGTGCCAGCAGCAGGACTGGGGGCAGCACAGATACGCAGTATTTT
>TRBD2|TRBJ2-7|NA|TRBV6-5
CASSSSGSTYEQYF
TGTGCCAGCAGCTCTAGCGGGAGCACGTACGAGCAGTACTTC
>NA|TRBJ1-5|few|TRBV19
CASGGIQPQHF
TGTGCCTCCGGGGGGATTCAGCCCCAGCATTTT
>NA|TRBJ2-4|NA|TRBV7-9
CASSPGSGVRPAKNIQYF
TGTGCCAGCAGCCCCGGTTCGGGCGTTCGGCCGGCCAAAAACATTCAGTACTTC
>TRBD2|TRBJ2-3|NA|TRBV6-1
CASSESSSGSGDTQYF
TGTGCCAGCAGTGAATCTTCTAGCGGGAGTGGTGATACGCAGTATTTT
>NA|TRBJ1-1|once|TRBV15
CATSRGSVRVTEAFF
TGTGCCACCAGCAGAGGATCGGTCAGGGTTACTGAAGCTTTCTTT
>NA|TRBJ1-1|NA|TRBV6-1
CASRGAFEAFF
TGTGCCAGCAGGGGGGCCTTTGAAGCTTTCTTT
>TRBD2|TRBJ2-5|NA|TRBV2
CASSESGGAWKTQYF
TGTGCCAGCAGTGAAAGCGGGGGGGCCTGGAAGACCCAGTACTTC
>NA|TRBJ2-7|NA|TRBV5-1
CASRSDRNAYEQYF
TGCGCCAGCAGGAGTGACAGAAATGCCTACGAGCAGTACTTC
>NA|TRBJ1-4|NA|TRBV18
CASSPFGEKLFF
TGTGCCAGCTCACCATTCGGCGAAAAACTGTTTTTT
>NA|TRBJ1-2|NA|TRBV5-6
CASSLGRNYGYTF
TGTGCCAGCAGCTTGGGCAGGAACTATGGCTACACCTTC
>NA|TRBJ2-1|NA|TRBV11-2
CASGEMSQYNEQFF
TGTGCCAGCGGGGAAATGAGCCAGTACAATGAGCAGTTCTTC
>NA|TRBJ2-7|NA|TRBV4-2
CASSQESGLTNSYEQYF
TGTGCCAGCAGCCAAGAAAGTGGTCTTACTAATTCCTACGAGCAGTACTTC
>NA|TRBJ1-1|NA|TRBV5-1
CASRASLPNTEAFF
TGCGCCAGCAGGGCCAGCTTGCCGAACACTGAAGCTTTCTTT
>NA|TRBJ2-3|NA|TRBV29-1
CSVEPGADTQYF
TGCAGCGTTGAACCGGGTGCAGATACGCAGTATTTT
>NA|TRBJ1-1|NA|TRBV12-5
CASGLDGVTEAFF
TGTGCTAGTGGTTTGGACGGAGTCACTGAAGCTTTCTTT
>NA|TRBJ1-1|NA|TRBV7-9
CASSIRDNAEAFF
TGTGCCAGCAGCATACGAGACAACGCTGAAGCTTTCTTT
>TRBD2|TRBJ2-1|NA|TRBV6-6
CASTRETGGYEQFF
TGTGCCAGCACCCGGGAGACGGGGGGTTATGAGCAGTTCTTC
>NA|TRBJ2-6|NA|TRBV5-1
CASSLGTAGANVLTF
TGCGCCAGCAGCTTGGGGACGGCAGGGGCCAACGTCCTGACTTTC
>NA|TRBJ2-3|NA|TRBV6-5
CASSSLADTDTQYF
TGTGCCAGCAGTTCCTTGGCGGACACAGATACGCAGTATTTT
>TRBD2|TRBJ2-5|NA|TRBV10-2
CASSPRGAQYF
TGCGCCAGCAGTCCCCGGGGGGCCCAGTACTTC
>TRBD2|TRBJ2-1|NA|TRBV5-4
CASSLQLAGAYNEQFF
TGTGCCAGCAGCTTGCAACTAGCGGGGGCGTACAATGAGCAGTTCTTC
>TRBD1|TRBJ1-5|NA|TRBV30
CAWSRGQGNQPQHF
TGTGCCTGGAGTCGGGGACAGGGGAATCAGCCCCAGCATTTT
>TRBD2|TRBJ2-1|NA|TRBV9
CASSVVEGGPSEQFF
TGTGCCAGCAGCGTAGTGGAGGGAGGGCCTAGTGAGCAGTTCTTC
>TRBD1|TRBJ2-7|NA|TRBV10-3
CAIKSGTGGEQYF
TGTGCCATCAAATCCGGGACAGGGGGCGAGCAGTACTTC